The rows below give T cell receptor beta chains drawn from one sample of a study of PD-1 blockade in classical Hodgkin lymphoma. Assay: immunoSEQ multiplex PCR; the TCRdb copy retains only in-frame clones and omits some. Here the sample spans under 30,000 clones, around 70% being singletons. Material: peripheral blood mononuclear cells (PBMCs), obtained before the second cycle of nivolumab. These receptors were obtained from a human donor with classical Hodgkin lymphoma. Both conserved end residues are part of each CDR3. Each record gives: clone size, J gene, D gene, V gene, CDR3 DNA, CDR3 protein. The D gene is left open where the match is weak. Some rows mark clone size as missing; the rest say once, few, many or name a class of expanded clone.

clone_size: few; j_call: TRBJ2-5; d_call: TRBD2; v_call: TRBV27; cdr3_nt: TGTGCCAGCAGTTCGTACGCGGGGGGAGTCAAAGAGACCCAGTACTTC; cdr3_aa: CASSSYAGGVKETQYF
clone_size: NA; j_call: TRBJ2-1; d_call: NA; v_call: TRBV28; cdr3_nt: TGTGCCAGCAGTCAAAGACCAGACAATGAGCAGTTCTTC; cdr3_aa: CASSQRPDNEQFF
clone_size: NA; j_call: TRBJ1-2; d_call: NA; v_call: TRBV5-5; cdr3_nt: TGTGCCAGCAGCTCGGGACCGGGGGAAGGCCGGCTCTATGGCTACACCTTC; cdr3_aa: CASSSGPGEGRLYGYTF
clone_size: medium-sized; j_call: TRBJ2-2; d_call: NA; v_call: TRBV6-5; cdr3_nt: TGTGCCAGCAGTTACGAGGACAGCGCGAACACCGGGGAGCTGTTTTTT; cdr3_aa: CASSYEDSANTGELFF
clone_size: NA; j_call: TRBJ1-2; d_call: NA; v_call: TRBV4-1; cdr3_nt: TGCGCCAGCAGCCAAGTCATTGGGGTAGCTAACTATGGCTACACCTTC; cdr3_aa: CASSQVIGVANYGYTF
clone_size: NA; j_call: TRBJ1-4; d_call: TRBD1; v_call: TRBV10-3; cdr3_nt: TGTGCCACCGGGCGGGGACAGAACAATGAAAAACTGTTTTTT; cdr3_aa: CATGRGQNNEKLFF
clone_size: NA; j_call: TRBJ2-5; d_call: TRBD1; v_call: TRBV7-9; cdr3_nt: TGTGCCAGCAGCTTAAATAGGGGGCCAGCGAGGGAGACCCAGTACTTC; cdr3_aa: CASSLNRGPARETQYF
clone_size: NA; j_call: TRBJ2-5; d_call: NA; v_call: TRBV11-2; cdr3_nt: TGTGCCAGCAGCCCACGACAGGTTGGCGAGACCCAGTACTTC; cdr3_aa: CASSPRQVGETQYF
clone_size: NA; j_call: TRBJ2-5; d_call: TRBD2; v_call: TRBV11-2; cdr3_nt: TGTGCCAGCAGCAATAGCGGGGGAAAGACCCAGTACTTC; cdr3_aa: CASSNSGGKTQYF
clone_size: NA; j_call: TRBJ1-2; d_call: NA; v_call: TRBV19; cdr3_nt: TGTGCCAGTAGTATTGGCCGCTCGGGGGCCTATGGCTACACCTTC; cdr3_aa: CASSIGRSGAYGYTF
clone_size: NA; j_call: TRBJ2-6; d_call: NA; v_call: TRBV7-6; cdr3_nt: TGTGCCAGCAGCCGCCTGGCCTCTGGGGCCAACGTCCTGACTTTC; cdr3_aa: CASSRLASGANVLTF
clone_size: NA; j_call: TRBJ2-5; d_call: NA; v_call: TRBV28; cdr3_nt: TGTGCCAGCAGAACTAGTCGGGAGACCCAGTACTTC; cdr3_aa: CASRTSRETQYF
clone_size: NA; j_call: TRBJ1-2; d_call: TRBD1; v_call: TRBV5-1; cdr3_nt: TGCGCCAGCAGCTTGATGGACAGGGCATACTACACCTTC; cdr3_aa: CASSLMDRAYYTF
clone_size: NA; j_call: TRBJ1-1; d_call: NA; v_call: TRBV4-3; cdr3_nt: TGCGCCAGCAGCCAAGTGTTTCAGGGGAACACTGAAGCTTTCTTT; cdr3_aa: CASSQVFQGNTEAFF
clone_size: few; j_call: TRBJ1-2; d_call: NA; v_call: TRBV10-3; cdr3_nt: TGTGCCATCAGTGAGTCCCCCACTGATGGCTACACCTTC; cdr3_aa: CAISESPTDGYTF
clone_size: NA; j_call: TRBJ1-4; d_call: NA; v_call: TRBV28; cdr3_nt: TGTGCCAGCAGTGTGTCGGGGGGTGATGAAAAACTGTTTTTT; cdr3_aa: CASSVSGGDEKLFF
clone_size: NA; j_call: TRBJ2-5; d_call: TRBD2; v_call: TRBV28; cdr3_nt: TGTGCCAGCAGTGTACCGGGACTAGGCCAAGAGACCCAGTACTTC; cdr3_aa: CASSVPGLGQETQYF
clone_size: NA; j_call: TRBJ1-5; d_call: TRBD1; v_call: TRBV28; cdr3_nt: TGTGCCAGCTCCTACGAGGGGGCAAACAATCAGCCCCAGCATTTT; cdr3_aa: CASSYEGANNQPQHF
clone_size: NA; j_call: TRBJ2-6; d_call: NA; v_call: TRBV19; cdr3_nt: TGTGCCAGTAGTATCCAGCATTCTGGGGCCAACGTCCTGACTTTC; cdr3_aa: CASSIQHSGANVLTF
clone_size: NA; j_call: TRBJ2-7; d_call: NA; v_call: TRBV7-3; cdr3_nt: TGTGCCAGCAGCCGGGACCACGGCCACGAGCAGTACTTC; cdr3_aa: CASSRDHGHEQYF
clone_size: NA; j_call: TRBJ2-3; d_call: NA; v_call: TRBV5-6; cdr3_nt: TGTGCCAGCAGTTGGGGGCAGAGCACAGATACGCAGTATTTT; cdr3_aa: CASSWGQSTDTQYF
clone_size: NA; j_call: TRBJ1-3; d_call: NA; v_call: TRBV7-8; cdr3_nt: TGTGCCAGCAGCCGGAATATGGACTTTCGAAACACCATATATTTT; cdr3_aa: CASSRNMDFRNTIYF
clone_size: NA; j_call: TRBJ1-2; d_call: NA; v_call: TRBV18; cdr3_nt: TGTGCCAGCTCGGGTGGGACGGACTATGGCTACACCTTC; cdr3_aa: CASSGGTDYGYTF
clone_size: few; j_call: TRBJ1-6; d_call: NA; v_call: TRBV5-1; cdr3_nt: TGCGCCAGCAGCTCTAGGGGGGGGCCCGGTTCACCCCTCCACTTT; cdr3_aa: CASSSRGGPGSPLHF
clone_size: NA; j_call: TRBJ1-2; d_call: NA; v_call: TRBV6-4; cdr3_nt: TGTGCCAGCAGTTACTCGGGTTGGGATGGGGGCTACACCTTC; cdr3_aa: CASSYSGWDGGYTF
clone_size: NA; j_call: TRBJ1-1; d_call: NA; v_call: TRBV6-1; cdr3_nt: TGTGCCAGCAGTGGAGGGTCGGGAGCTTTCTTT; cdr3_aa: CASSGGSGAFF
clone_size: NA; j_call: TRBJ1-3; d_call: NA; v_call: TRBV6-1; cdr3_nt: TGTGCCAGCAGGGAAGGACAGCTCAGATACATGTTT; cdr3_aa: CASREGQLRYMF
clone_size: few; j_call: TRBJ1-5; d_call: NA; v_call: TRBV4-2; cdr3_nt: TGTGCCAGCAGCCAAGGGGGTATTAATCAGCCCCAGCATTTT; cdr3_aa: CASSQGGINQPQHF
clone_size: NA; j_call: TRBJ1-1; d_call: NA; v_call: TRBV6-5; cdr3_nt: TGTGCCAGCAGCCCTGGGGGCATCTCTGAAGCTTTCTTT; cdr3_aa: CASSPGGISEAFF
clone_size: NA; j_call: TRBJ2-1; d_call: NA; v_call: TRBV21-1; cdr3_nt: TGTGCCAGCAATCCCCGGGGGGACAGGGGGCCGCGGCGCGAGCAGTTCTTC; cdr3_aa: CASNPRGDRGPRREQFF
clone_size: many; j_call: TRBJ1-1; d_call: NA; v_call: TRBV2; cdr3_nt: TGTGCCAGCAGTGGGGTTGAAGCTTTCTTT; cdr3_aa: CASSGVEAFF
clone_size: NA; j_call: TRBJ2-5; d_call: NA; v_call: TRBV5-1; cdr3_nt: TGCGCCAGCAGCTTGGTGCCCGGGGCAGTACAAGAGACCCAGTACTTC; cdr3_aa: CASSLVPGAVQETQYF
clone_size: NA; j_call: TRBJ1-1; d_call: NA; v_call: TRBV5-1; cdr3_nt: TGCGCCAGCAGCTTGGGATGGAACACTGAAGCTTTCTTT; cdr3_aa: CASSLGWNTEAFF
clone_size: NA; j_call: TRBJ1-5; d_call: NA; v_call: TRBV19; cdr3_nt: TGTGCCAGTAGTATTGAGACAGGCAATCAGCCCCAGCATTTT; cdr3_aa: CASSIETGNQPQHF
clone_size: few; j_call: TRBJ1-1; d_call: NA; v_call: TRBV29-1; cdr3_nt: TGCAGCGTTGAAGACAGGTCGGCTGAAGCTTTCTTT; cdr3_aa: CSVEDRSAEAFF
clone_size: NA; j_call: TRBJ2-7; d_call: TRBD1; v_call: TRBV15; cdr3_nt: TGTGCCACCAGCAGAGGGTCTGGACAGGGGATCTCCTACGAGCAGTACTTC; cdr3_aa: CATSRGSGQGISYEQYF
clone_size: NA; j_call: TRBJ2-3; d_call: NA; v_call: TRBV28; cdr3_nt: TGTGCCAGCAGTTTCCGGGGCAGGGCCACAGATACGCAGTATTTT; cdr3_aa: CASSFRGRATDTQYF
clone_size: NA; j_call: TRBJ2-3; d_call: TRBD1; v_call: TRBV7-9; cdr3_nt: TGTGCCAGCAGCTCGGACAGGGGGCGGACTTCCCATACGCAGTATTTT; cdr3_aa: CASSSDRGRTSHTQYF
clone_size: NA; j_call: TRBJ2-3; d_call: NA; v_call: TRBV6-5; cdr3_nt: TGTGCCAGCAAAGGTGGGGGGAGGGATACGCAGTATTTT; cdr3_aa: CASKGGGRDTQYF
clone_size: NA; j_call: TRBJ1-2; d_call: NA; v_call: TRBV5-1; cdr3_nt: TGCGCCAGCAGCAAATTCGGCCGCTATGGCTACACCTTC; cdr3_aa: CASSKFGRYGYTF
clone_size: NA; j_call: TRBJ2-6; d_call: TRBD2; v_call: TRBV11-2; cdr3_nt: TGTGCCAGCAGCCCGGGGAGGGCCACTGGGGCCAACGTCCTGACTTTC; cdr3_aa: CASSPGRATGANVLTF
clone_size: NA; j_call: TRBJ1-3; d_call: TRBD1; v_call: TRBV7-2; cdr3_nt: TGTGCCAGCAGCTTGGGACAGGGTCCTGGAAACACCATATATTTT; cdr3_aa: CASSLGQGPGNTIYF
clone_size: few; j_call: TRBJ2-1; d_call: NA; v_call: TRBV4-3; cdr3_nt: TGCGCCAGCAGCCAGGGCTATACAGGGAACAATGAGCAGTTCTTC; cdr3_aa: CASSQGYTGNNEQFF
clone_size: NA; j_call: TRBJ2-2; d_call: NA; v_call: TRBV29-1; cdr3_nt: TGCAGCGTACGCTCGGGAATAAACACCGGGGAGCTGTTTTTT; cdr3_aa: CSVRSGINTGELFF
clone_size: once; j_call: TRBJ2-2; d_call: NA; v_call: TRBV4-1; cdr3_nt: TGCGCCAGCAGCCAAGATGGTAGGGCTCGGACCGGGGAGCTGTTTTTT; cdr3_aa: CASSQDGRARTGELFF
clone_size: NA; j_call: TRBJ1-1; d_call: NA; v_call: TRBV15; cdr3_nt: TGTGCCACCAGCAGAGATCCCCGGGACACTGAAGCTTTCTTT; cdr3_aa: CATSRDPRDTEAFF
clone_size: NA; j_call: TRBJ1-1; d_call: TRBD1; v_call: TRBV10-2; cdr3_nt: TGCGCCAGCAGGGGACAGGGGGCGGGCACTGAAGCTTTCTTT; cdr3_aa: CASRGQGAGTEAFF
clone_size: few; j_call: TRBJ2-2; d_call: TRBD2; v_call: TRBV7-2; cdr3_nt: TGTGCCAGCAGCCTCTTAGCGGGGGAGTATACCGGGGAGCTGTTTTTT; cdr3_aa: CASSLLAGEYTGELFF
clone_size: once; j_call: TRBJ2-5; d_call: TRBD1; v_call: TRBV27; cdr3_nt: TGTGCCAGCAGTTTCCCCCCGGGACAGGGGGCTACCCAGTACTTC; cdr3_aa: CASSFPPGQGATQYF
clone_size: NA; j_call: TRBJ2-2; d_call: NA; v_call: TRBV7-2; cdr3_nt: TGTGCCAGCAGCTTAGATTCCGGCAGAACGAACACCGGGGAGCTGTTTTTT; cdr3_aa: CASSLDSGRTNTGELFF
clone_size: NA; j_call: TRBJ1-1; d_call: NA; v_call: TRBV11-3; cdr3_nt: TGTGCCAGCAGCCTAGGCGGGGTAACTGAAGCTTTCTTT; cdr3_aa: CASSLGGVTEAFF
clone_size: NA; j_call: TRBJ1-3; d_call: NA; v_call: TRBV7-8; cdr3_nt: TGTGCCAGCAGCTTAGCATCGGACTCTGGAAACACCATATATTTT; cdr3_aa: CASSLASDSGNTIYF
clone_size: once; j_call: TRBJ2-3; d_call: TRBD1; v_call: TRBV15; cdr3_nt: TGTGCCACCAGCGTCGGGACAGAGTCAGATACGCAGTATTTT; cdr3_aa: CATSVGTESDTQYF
clone_size: NA; j_call: TRBJ1-6; d_call: TRBD1; v_call: TRBV28; cdr3_nt: TGTGCCAGCAAGGACAGGTACTATAATTCACCCCTCCACTTT; cdr3_aa: CASKDRYYNSPLHF
clone_size: NA; j_call: TRBJ2-5; d_call: NA; v_call: TRBV6-6; cdr3_nt: TGTGCCAGCAGACTGGAGACCCAGTACTTC; cdr3_aa: CASRLETQYF